This entry describes one TCR beta chain. Primers: 60 Vbeta forward and 13 Jbeta reverse. This table comes from immunoSEQ multiplex PCR, and its TCRdb copy is limited to in-frame clones, with some not included. The sample lists 95,000 to 110,000 clones, roughly 79% occurring once. This sample stems from a study of cytomegalovirus exposure and HLA in healthy donors. Germline CDR1 reads PRHDT; CDR2 reads FYEKMQ (reference sequence). This CDR3 is 17 amino acids long. V was shortened by 3 bases and J by 1 base, with 15 bases between the two germline ends. This rearrangement joins TRBV13 to TRBJ2-2, with D perhaps TRBD1 (6 bases). The sequence came from a man aged 55 to 70 in good health and CMV-seropositive. The sample comprised PBMCs. The CDR3 DNA follows: TGTGCCAGCAGCTTTAAAAGTACAGGGAGGAACACCGGGGAGCTGTTTTTT. This sequence encodes CASSFKSTGRNTGELFF.